Reported below is one T cell receptor beta chain. Antigen: not known. V lost 6 bases, J lost 0 bases, and 5 bases stayed unmatched. The length of the CDR3 is 13 residues. CDR1 SQVTM and CDR2 ANQGSEA come from the germline V gene. This specimen belongs to a study of CD8+ T cells in alopecia areata. Sorted out of PBMCs were CD4+ T cells and CD8+ T cells. Study-wide results and caveats: Alopecia totalis/universalis scalp especially showed more expanded CD8+ clones than normal scalp. Scalp specimens additionally yield sequences from normal skin's resident alphabeta T cells. Mice showed TCR sharing more clearly than patients did, possibly owing to HLA.

Sequencing used cDNA as its template, made by extracting RNA and reverse transcribing it. Assay used: immunoSEQ multiplex PCR; TCRdb lists only in-frame clones, some missing. The table includes about 110,000 clones, approximately 59% detected once. The sample was CD8+ T cells sorted from blood. The source of this sequence is a human donor in good health. The V and J genes are TRBV29-1 and TRBJ2-7; 7 nucleotides match TRBD1. CDR3 sequence: CSVRTGYSYEQYF. The CDR3 DNA reads as TGCAGCGTGAGGACAGGTTACTCCTACGAGCAGTACTTC.